A single sample gave rise to the 18 T cell receptor beta chains below, sequenced in a study of response to subunit inactivated influenza vaccine. TCRdb re-called the RT-PCR reads with MiXCR, one entry per CDR3 protein. The sample lists approximately 500,000 distinct CDR3 sequences, 14% occurring once. Specimen: PBMCs from blood, collected 11 to 12 days after vaccination. These receptor sequences come from a man in his fifties who received an inactivated influenza vaccine.

The rearrangement links TRBV15 to TRBJ1-5; D perhaps matches TRBD1 (6 bases). Germline loops: CDR1 LNHNV, CDR2 YYDKDF (reference sequence). V shed 4 bases and J shed 2 bases, with 12 bases lying between them. The CDR3 is 15 amino acids. The DNA for the CDR3 is TGTGCCACCAGCACATTTAGGGGGGGCAATCAGCCCCAGCATTTT. This sequence encodes CATSTFRGGNQPQHF.

The gene calls are TRBV7-9 and TRBJ1-1; D is unclear. Between the trimmed V and J ends, which lost 5 bases and 7 bases, there was a span of 14 bases. Germline V gives CDR1 SEHNR, CDR2 FQNEAQ (reference sequence). This CDR3 is 13 amino acids long. The CDR3 DNA reads as TGTGCCAGCAGCCTAGGGAAAGCCCTTGAAGCTTTCTTT. It encodes CASSLGKALEAFF.

The V call is TRBV20-1, the J call TRBJ2-7; 12 nucleotides align to TRBD2. CDR3 length: 15 amino acids. Trimming cost V 2 bases and J 1 base; bases outside gene matches: 3. Germline values: CDR1 DFQATT, CDR2 SNEGSKA (reference sequence). The CDR3 here is CSARRLAGASYEQYF. In DNA form, the CDR3 reads TGCAGTGCTAGAAGACTAGCGGGGGCTTCCTACGAGCAGTACTTC.

In its sample, this clonotype was seen many times. The gene calls are TRBV5-1 and TRBJ2-2; 7 bases fit TRBD2. There are 16 residues in the CDR3. Trimming cost V 4 bases and J 4 bases; bases outside gene matches: 10. Germline-derived CDR1 and CDR2 are SGHRS and YFSETQ. The CDR3 sequence: CASSGTSEFSTGELFF. The CDR3 bases are TGCGCCAGCAGCGGCACTAGCGAATTCAGCACCGGGGAGCTGTTTTTT. The full variable domain, rest sourced from reference TRBV5-1 and TRBJ2-2, is KAGVTQTPRYLIKTRGQQVTLSCSPISGHRSVSWYQQTPGQGLQFLFEYFSETQRNKGNFPGRFSGRQFSNSRSEMNVSTLELGDSALYLCASSGTSEFSTGELFFGEGSRLTVL.

The chain uses TRBV7-2 and TRBJ2-5; tentatively, D is TRBD2 (5 bases). CDR1 and CDR2 from the germline V gene are SGHTA and FQGNSA. This CDR3 has 13 amino acids. V was clipped by 5 bases and J by 4 bases, with 11 bases between them. CDR3 protein: CASSPQAGETQYF. CDR3 in DNA: TGTGCCAGCAGCCCCCAGGCGGGAGAGACCCAGTACTTC.

This clonotype was detected only a few times. The rearrangement joins TRBV10-3 to TRBJ1-1; D remains unclear. Trimming cost V 0 bases and J 3 bases, with 8 bases left between them. Germline values: CDR1 ENHRY, CDR2 SYGVKD. This CDR3 has 14 amino acids. CDR3 in DNA: TGTGCCATCAGTGAGTCAGACGGGTACACTGAAGCTTTCTTT. Translating it yields CAISESDGYTEAFF.

The V call is TRBV24-1, the J call TRBJ2-2; D remains ambiguous. This CDR3 region has 11 residues. V lost 3 bases and J lost 5, with 0 bases in between. Germline CDR1 and CDR2: KGHDR and SFDVKD. The CDR3 DNA sequence: TGTGCCACCAGTGATACCGGGGAGCTGTTTTTT. Residues: CATSDTGELFF.

This clonotype has a handful of counts. The chain has TRBV10-3 and TRBJ2-2; D is perhaps TRBD1 (6 bases). Germline CDR1 and CDR2: ENHRY and SYGVKD. The CDR3 is made up of 17 amino acids. V dropped 4 bases and J dropped 3 bases, with 18 bases sitting between them. CDR3 coding DNA: TGTGCCATCAGTGGCCAAAGACAGGTGATGGACACCGGGGAGCTGTTTTTT. It codes for CAISGQRQVMDTGELFF.

This clonotype was seen a handful of times. This chain links TRBV7-9 with TRBJ1-2; TRBD1 is a possible D gene (6 bases). The CDR3 covers 16 residues. The V end lost 5 bases, the J end lost 7 bases, and 23 bases lay between the germline ends. Germline values: CDR1 SEHNR, CDR2 FQNEAQ (reference sequence). For the CDR3, the DNA is TGTGCCAGCAGCCAAGGGGGTGGACCTCTTGGAGTTGGCTACACCTTC. This codes for CASSQGGGPLGVGYTF.

In nucleotides, the CDR3 is TGTGCCATCAGTGAGTCCCCCCTTACTGGAAACACCATATATTTT. It codes for CAISESPLTGNTIYF. This sequence joins TRBV10-3 and TRBJ1-3; D is undetermined. Germline V lookup: CDR1 ENHRY, CDR2 SYGVKD. CDR3 size: 15 residues. Trimming shortened V by 0 bases and J by 2 bases, and 8 bases separated the two germline ends.

The sample holds a few counts of this clonotype. The CDR3 DNA reads as TGTGCCAGCAGCTTAGGGGTGAGGGGGGCCACTGAAGCTTTCTTT. It specifies CASSLGVRGATEAFF. J is TRBJ1-1 and V is TRBV7-2; tentatively, D is TRBD1 (6 bases). Trimming shortened V by 1 base and J by 4 bases, and 13 bases separated the two germline ends. The CDR3 has 15 residues. Germline CDR1 and CDR2: SGHTA and FQGNSA.

This clonotype was seen a handful of times. V gene TRBV6-2 or TRBV6-3 combines with J gene TRBJ2-2, with D possibly matching TRBD1 (6 bases). The V end was cut by 5 bases, the J end by 1 base, with 14 bases between. Germline CDR1 reads MNHEY; CDR2 reads SVGEGT. This CDR3 has 16 amino acids. CDR3 nucleotides: TGTGCCAGCAGTAGGAGGACAGCCTTGAACACCGGGGAGCTGTTTTTT. Translation: CASSRRTALNTGELFF.

This clonotype was detected many times. V is TRBV7-9 and J is TRBJ1-1; TRBD1 agrees at 7 bases. CDR1 and CDR2 from the germline V gene are SEHNR and FQNEAQ (reference sequence). The CDR3 loop spans 15 amino acids. After removal of 7 bases from V and 0 bases from J, the junction contained 8 bases not matched to a gene. The CDR3 nucleotides read TGTGCCAGCATTCCCCCCACAGGGGTGAACACTGAAGCTTTCTTT. Translating it yields CASIPPTGVNTEAFF.

V is TRBV4-2 and J is TRBJ2-1, with D possibly being TRBD2 (5 bases). The germline V gene encodes CDR1 LGHNA and CDR2 YNFKEQ. The CDR3 is 15 amino acids. Trimming took 0 bases from V and 6 from J, leaving 12 bases between them. The CDR3 DNA reads TGTGCCAGCAGCCAAGAACGTCTAGCTAGCAATGAGCAGTTCTTC. It is translated as CASSQERLASNEQFF.

This clonotype turned up a few times. The chain links TRBV12-3 or TRBV12-4 to TRBJ2-4; D possibly corresponds to TRBD2 (6 bases). Trimming stripped 6 bases from V and 1 base from J, with 13 bases between. This CDR3 is built from 15 residues. This CDR3 reads CASRAGRGAKNIQYF. The DNA of the CDR3 is TGTGCCAGCAGGGCCGGGAGAGGGGCCAAAAACATTCAGTACTTC.

This clonotype was seen a handful of times. The chain employs TRBV27 and TRBJ2-1, with D possibly being TRBD1 (6 bases). This CDR3 spans 15 amino acids. V was shortened by 6 bases and J by 3 bases, with 15 bases between the two germline ends. The germline CDR1 and CDR2 sequences are MNHEY and SMNVEV (reference sequence). This CDR3 reads CASSRNGGGYNEQFF. DNA of the CDR3: TGTGCCAGCAGCCGAAATGGGGGCGGCTACAATGAGCAGTTCTTC.

This clonotype was found a few times. The genes are TRBV28 and TRBJ2-1, with 9 bases matching TRBD1. This CDR3 contains 15 residues. The J segment lost 4 bases and the V segment lost 5 bases, leaving 6 bases of the junction unmatched. Looked up from germline, CDR1 is MDHEN and CDR2 is SYDVKM. The CDR3 coding sequence is TGTGCCAGCAGTCCTCTCGGGACAGGGTACAATGAGCAGTTCTTC. As protein: CASSPLGTGYNEQFF.

This clonotype was seen many times. The V gene is TRBV29-1, the J gene TRBJ2-1; the match to TRBD1 covers 11 bases. The CDR3 contains 12 residues. J lost 10 bases, V lost 2 bases, and 1 base had no gene match. Germline CDR1 SQVTM, CDR2 ANQGSEA. The CDR3 loop reads CSVERDRGEQFF. The CDR3 DNA is TGCAGCGTTGAAAGGGACAGGGGGGAGCAGTTCTTC.